The 7 T cell receptor beta chains listed next were all sequenced from one sample in a study of T cell changes during pregnancy in multiple sclerosis. Method: immunoSEQ multiplex PCR; TCRdb's copy keeps in-frame clones and lacks some. The table shows around 31,000 clones, with less than 95% occurring only once. The sequencing used CD8+ T cells from peripheral blood mononuclear cells, collected in the second trimester of pregnancy. These receptors all stem from a female donor with multiple sclerosis, enrolled in a pregnancy study.

The rearrangement joins TRBV27 to TRBJ2-3; 7 bases fit TRBD2. CDR1 is MNHEY and CDR2 is SMNVEV in the germline V gene (reference sequence). Trimming removed 5 bases from V and 3 bases from J; junction bases left unmatched: 11. This CDR3 is 16 amino acids long. The CDR3 region has the DNA TGTGCCAGCAGTCCGAGGACTAGATTCTTAACAGATACGCAGTATTTT. Protein product: CASSPRTRFLTDTQYF.

This chain joins TRBV7-9 and TRBJ2-7; D is unclear. Germline assignment: CDR1 SEHNR and CDR2 FQNEAQ (reference sequence). Trimming pared 1 base from V and 5 bases from J, leaving 6 bases between. CDR3 length: 12 residues. This CDR3 is CASSLVFDEQYF. CDR3 coding DNA: TGTGCCAGCAGCTTAGTTTTCGACGAGCAGTACTTC.

The rearrangement links TRBV4-1 to TRBJ2-3, with D uncertain. CDR3 length: 15 residues. Trimming took off 0 bases at V and 4 bases at J, with 11 bases between the two ends. From germline, CDR1 is MGHRA and CDR2 YSYEKL. For the CDR3, the DNA is TGCGCCAGCAGCCAAGAAGGATCGAGCGCAGATACGCAGTATTTT. Translated, it gives CASSQEGSSADTQYF.

CDR3 region: CASSGQGVHEQYF. DNA of the CDR3: TGTGCCAGCAGTGGACAGGGGGTCCACGAGCAGTACTTC. The V gene is TRBV6-6, the J gene TRBJ2-7; 10 nucleotides agree with TRBD1. The CDR3 extends over 13 amino acids. Germline V CDR1 and CDR2: MNHNY, SVGAGI (reference sequence). The ends lost 5 bases at V and 5 bases at J; junction bases unmatched: 3.

This rearrangement joins TRBV5-1 to TRBJ1-3; D is possibly TRBD1 (5 bases). V lost 0 bases and J lost 0, with 7 bases in between. The germline V gene has CDR1 SGHRS and CDR2 YFSETQ. The CDR3 contains 15 residues. Here the CDR3 DNA reads TGCGCCAGCAGCTTGGGACAGTCCTCTGGAAACACCATATATTTT. It yields the protein CASSLGQSSGNTIYF.

The rearrangement uses TRBV6-5 and TRBJ2-5, with TRBD2 identical over 7 bases. The J call could be wrong; TRBJ2-7 is a better fit for the DNA end. The CDR3 sequence is 12 residues long. CDR1 is MNHEY and CDR2 is SVGAGI in the germline V gene. The CDR3 is CASSPSGGEQYF. In nucleotides, the CDR3 is TGTGCCAGCTCTCCCTCGGGAGGCGAGCAGTACTTC.

The chain is built from TRBV6-4 and TRBJ1-2; tentative D call: TRBD1 (5 bases). Germline CDR1 and CDR2: MRHNA and SNTAGT. Trimming stripped 2 bases from V and 4 bases from J, with 11 bases between. This CDR3 contains 14 residues. As DNA, the CDR3 is TGTGCCAGCAGTGACGGGGACTTAAGCTATGGCTACACCTTC. Residues: CASSDGDLSYGYTF.